Shown below are 20 T cell receptor beta chains from a single sample sequenced in a study of breast tumors, draining lymph nodes, adjacent tissues. Samples came from axillary lymph nodes draining the breast cancer. TCRdb reprocessed the multiplex PCR reads via MiXCR and lists one record per CDR3 protein. This table holds approximately 300,000 distinct CDR3 sequences, about 30% found once. Material for sequencing was axillary lymph node tissue. These receptors were obtained from a female donor with breast cancer. Some clones in this sample may be carry-over from other donors' samples.

This rearrangement joins TRBV20-1 to TRBJ1-5, with TRBD1 matching over 7 bases. CDR1 and CDR2 from the germline V gene are DFQATT and SNEGSKA (reference sequence). Losses at the gene ends were 4 bases for V and 7 bases for J; bases not matched to a gene: 13. CDR3 length equals 15 residues. The CDR3 coding sequence is TGCAGTGCTACTATCAGGGGGTCGAATACGCAGCCCCAGCATTTT. This codes for CSATIRGSNTQPQHF.

As DNA, the CDR3 is TGTGCCACCAGTGACTCTAGCGGGAGGGCCAACGTCCTGACTTTC. Its protein product is CATSDSSGRANVLTF. The chain joins TRBV24-1 to TRBJ2-6, with 9 bases that match TRBD2. The CDR3 has 15 amino acids. Germline values: CDR1 KGHDR, CDR2 SFDVKD. The trim removed 4 bases at V and 5 bases at J, leaving 2 bases unmatched.

This clonotype was recorded at least ten times. The chain recombines TRBV10-1 with TRBJ2-7; 9 nucleotides match TRBD1. CDR1 is WNHNN and CDR2 is SYGVQD in the germline V gene (reference sequence). The V segment lost 4 bases and the J segment 7 bases; nucleotides outside the gene matches: 17. This CDR3 has 17 amino acids. In DNA, the CDR3 is TGCGCCAGCAGTGGGTCGATGGGGGGACAGGGTCTCCGGGAGCAGTACTTC. It specifies CASSGSMGGQGLREQYF.

Details on this clonotype: A much larger clone lies one base from this, so it may be a read error. The chain links TRBV14 to TRBJ2-1; D gene uncertain. The CDR3 is 11 amino acids. Germline CDR1 and CDR2: SGHDN and FVKESK. The CDR3 protein is CVSSRNNEQFF. The CDR3 bases are TGTGTCAGCAGCCGTAACAATGAGCAGTTCTTC.

J is TRBJ2-5 and V is TRBV20-1; possibly TRBD2 for D (7 bases). CDR1 is DFQATT and CDR2 is SNEGSKA in the germline V gene (reference sequence). The CDR3 loop spans 14 amino acids. The V end lost 4 bases, the J end lost 5 bases, and 17 bases lay between the germline ends. This CDR3 is CSAKPLGGLETQYF. CDR3 DNA: TGCAGTGCTAAACCCCTCGGGGGGCTTGAGACCCAGTACTTC.

This clonotype was observed at least ten times. This may be a read error: a much more frequent sequence differs by one nucleotide. The chain combines TRBV15 with TRBJ2-7; D unclear. Germline V gene sequence: CDR1 LNHNV, CDR2 YYDKDF (reference sequence). The CDR3 has 16 residues. The CDR3 nucleotides are TGTGCCGCCAGCAAGTTAATGGCGGTACGTTCCTACGAGCAGTACTTC. Its protein is CAASKLMAVRSYEQYF.

In regard to this clonotype: This clone may be a read error of a much larger clone one base away. The chain recombines TRBV20-1 with TRBJ2-1; no firm D call. The length of the CDR3 is 16 residues. CDR1 and CDR2 from the germline V gene are DFQATT and SNEGSKA (reference sequence). CDR3 loop: CSARPLGYGSYNEQLF. In DNA, the CDR3 is TGCAGTGCTAGACCGTTGGGCTACGGATCCTACAATGAGCAGCTCTTC.

This chain uses TRBV6-6 with TRBJ2-3, with 13 positions matching TRBD2. The germline V gene has CDR1 MNHNY and CDR2 SVGAGI (reference sequence). The CDR3 extends over 15 amino acids. J gave up 11 bases and V 2 bases, and 7 bases lay outside the gene matches. CDR3 amino acids: CASSYGTSGNNEQYF. DNA for the CDR3: TGTGCCAGCAGTTACGGGACTAGCGGGAACAATGAGCAGTATTTT.

This clonotype was detected many times. This sequence joins TRBV15 and TRBJ2-7, with D perhaps matching TRBD2 (5 bases). This CDR3 has 13 amino acids. The germline gives CDR1 LNHNV, CDR2 YYDKDF (reference sequence). Trimming left V 0 bases short and J 5 bases short, with 8 bases between. Here the CDR3 reads CATSREMRDEQYF. The CDR3 coding sequence is TGTGCCACCAGCAGAGAAATGAGGGACGAGCAGTACTTC. The full variable domain, rest sourced from reference TRBV15 and TRBJ2-7, is DAMVIQNPRYQVTQFGKPVTLSCSQTLNHNVMYWYQQKSSQAPKLLFHYYDKDFNNEADTPDNFQSRRPNTSFCFLDIRSPGLGDTAMYLCATSREMRDEQYFGPGTRLTVT.

This clonotype was detected ten times or more. The rearrangement joins TRBV15 to TRBJ2-7; D is ambiguous. Germline V lookup: CDR1 LNHNV, CDR2 YYDKDF (reference sequence). This CDR3 has 13 residues. V was cut by 4 bases and J by 6 bases, with 13 bases left in between. CDR3 sequence (DNA): TGTGCCACCAGCAAGGCTAGTATTCTCGAGCAGTACTTC. It encodes CATSKASILEQYF.

This clonotype appeared many times. The J gene is TRBJ1-2, the V gene TRBV20-1, with TRBD1 as a possible D gene (5 bases). The germline V gene encodes CDR1 DFQATT and CDR2 SNEGSKA (reference sequence). V lost 2 bases, J lost 6 bases, and 7 bases lay in between. The CDR3 covers 11 residues. Here the CDR3 reads CSARQGDGYTF. The DNA of the CDR3 is TGCAGTGCTAGACAGGGAGATGGCTACACCTTC.

This clonotype has ten or more counts. The genes are TRBV19 and TRBJ2-7; TRBD1 aligns across 7 bases. Germline V gene data show CDR1 as LNHDA and CDR2 as SQIVND (reference sequence). The CDR3 totals 14 residues. V shed 6 bases and J 2 bases; nucleotides not matched to a gene: 7. Here the CDR3 reads CASSTTGDTYEQYF. DNA of the CDR3: TGTGCCAGTAGCACCACAGGGGATACCTACGAGCAGTACTTC.

J is TRBJ2-7 and V is TRBV20-1, with D possibly matching TRBD2 (8 bases). CDR1 DFQATT and CDR2 SNEGSKA come from the germline V gene (reference sequence). The V end was cut by 5 bases, the J end by 7 bases, with 21 bases between. The CDR3 is 14 residues long. This CDR3 is CSARGGGGAGEQYF. The CDR3, as DNA: TGCAGTGCTCGGGGGGGAGGGGGCGCGGGGGAGCAGTACTTC.

The table lists this clonotype with many counts. The V gene is TRBV24-1, the J gene TRBJ2-6; TRBD1 aligns across 9 bases. The V gene end was trimmed by 3 bases and the J gene end by 1 base; junction bases not matched to a gene: 12. This CDR3 has 20 amino acids. CDR1 is KGHDR and CDR2 is SFDVKD in the germline V gene. The CDR3 loop is CATSDHPGQGIRSGANVLTF. The DNA of the CDR3 is TGTGCCACCAGTGATCATCCGGGACAGGGAATAAGATCTGGGGCCAACGTCCTGACTTTC.

A note on this clonotype: This sequence may be a read error, since a much larger clone differs from it by one base. V is TRBV9 and J is TRBJ2-1, with D possibly being TRBD2 (7 bases). This CDR3 has 15 amino acids. CDR1 and CDR2 from the germline V gene are SGDLS and YYNGEE. The CDR3 region is CASSQGLAAYNEPFF. The DNA for the CDR3 is TGTGCCAGCAGCCAGGGGCTAGCGGCCTACAATGAGCCGTTCTTC.

This clonotype has a count of ten or more. CDR3 nucleotide sequence: TGTGCCAGCAGCCTAGGAGGACTAGCGGGCTGGGAGACCCAGTACTTC. It codes for CASSLGGLAGWETQYF. The V gene is TRBV11-2, the J gene TRBJ2-5; 11 bases are shared with TRBD2. CDR1 is SGHAT, CDR2 FQNNGV, per germline. This CDR3 is 16 amino acids long. V trimming: 5 bases; J trimming: 5 bases; junction bases outside the gene matches: 10.

The rearrangement joins TRBV2 to TRBJ2-1, with 14 nucleotides matching TRBD2. The CDR3 sequence is 14 residues long. The V segment lost 8 bases and the J segment 9 bases; nucleotides outside the gene matches: 6. In germline, CDR1 is SNHLY, CDR2 FYNNEI. The CDR3 DNA reads as TGTGCCAGCTCAAGACTAGCGGGAGGGACTGAGCAGTTCTTC. Protein sequence: CASSRLAGGTEQFF.

This clonotype was recorded many times. This chain links TRBV29-1 with TRBJ1-5, with D maybe TRBD1 (6 bases). The germline CDR1 and CDR2 sequences are SQVTM and ANQGSEA. The CDR3 contains 12 residues. Trimming left V 4 bases short and J 5 bases short, with 9 bases between. DNA for the CDR3: TGCAGCGTTGCGGCAGGGGATCAGCCCCAGCATTTT. Translated, it gives CSVAAGDQPQHF.

This clonotype was recorded many times. The rearrangement joins TRBV19 to TRBJ1-2, with TRBD1 as a possible D gene (6 bases). Germline V gene lookup returns CDR1 LNHDA and CDR2 SQIVND (reference sequence). This CDR3 region has 17 residues. With 1 base removed from V and 4 bases from J, the gap between germline ends came to 19 bases. CDR3 in amino acids: CASSIGGGRRPVYGYTF. CDR3 DNA: TGTGCCAGTAGTATAGGAGGGGGAAGAAGACCTGTCTATGGCTACACCTTC.

This clonotype has a count of ten or more. The chain joins TRBV4-2 to TRBJ1-3, with 10 bases that match TRBD1. Germline CDR1 LGHNA, CDR2 YNFKEQ. V gave up 1 base and J gave up 4 bases; unmatched junction bases: 10. CDR3 length equals 18 residues. In nucleotides, the CDR3 is TGTGCCAGCAGCCAAGTTCCTGGGACAGGGGCTGGAGGAAACACCATATATTTT. This encodes CASSQVPGTGAGGNTIYF.